The TCR beta chain described here comes from a study of blood T cell repertoires in COVID-19. Sequenced by immunoSEQ multiplex PCR; TCRdb stores in-frame clones only, minus some. The sample lists 200,000 to 250,000 clones; about 85% were seen once. Germline V lookup: CDR1 MNHEY, CDR2 SMNVEV (reference sequence). This CDR3 spans 13 amino acids. V gave up 6 bases and J gave up 4 bases; unmatched junction bases: 4. The chain recombines TRBV27 with TRBJ2-7; TRBD2 aligns across 9 bases. The sequencing input was peripheral blood. The TCR originated in a woman aged 18-29 years who had recovered from COVID-19. CDR3 sequence reads: CASSSSGRYEQYF. CDR3 bases: TGTGCCAGCAGCTCAAGCGGGAGGTACGAGCAGTACTTC.